The rows below give T cell receptor beta chains drawn from one sample of a study of cytomegalovirus exposure and HLA in healthy donors. Profiling relied on immunoSEQ multiplex PCR, and the TCRdb table lists in-frame clones only, not all of them. This sample has about 100,000 clones, with 65% to 85% found just once. Source material: PBMCs. Source of these receptors: a woman aged 55-69 years in good health and CMV-seropositive. The CDR3 runs from the conserved cysteine through the conserved F or W. D genes are given only for firm matches. Where a row states a size, it is once, few, many or the class of an expanded clone; other rows omit it.

CDR3 DNA	CDR3 protein	clone size	D gene	V gene	J gene
TGTGCCAGCAGCTTACCCGACACTGCCATCCCCCAGCATTTT	CASSLPDTAIPQHF	.	.	TRBV5-8	TRBJ1-5
TGCGCCAGCATGCGGACGGGAGGGGATGGCTACACCTTC	CASMRTGGDGYTF	.	.	TRBV5-1	TRBJ1-2
TGCAGCGTTAAGACTAGCTCCTACGAGCAGTACTTC	CSVKTSSYEQYF	once	.	TRBV29-1	TRBJ2-7
TGTGCCAGCAGCGACAAGGGGGCAGGGGAGACCCAGTACTTC	CASSDKGAGETQYF	.	TRBD1	TRBV11-3	TRBJ2-5
TGCGCCAGCAGCCAAGCGGGAGTGGAGACCCAGTACTTC	CASSQAGVETQYF	.	.	TRBV4-1	TRBJ2-5
TGTGCCAGCAGTGGCGCACTCAGGAATGAAAAACTGTTTTTT	CASSGALRNEKLFF	.	.	TRBV25-1	TRBJ1-4
TGTGCCATCAGCCTGACAGGGGCGGAGACCCAGTACTTC	CAISLTGAETQYF	.	TRBD1	TRBV10-3	TRBJ2-5
TGTGCCAGCAGCTTAGTCGGGAGGAGCTACGAGCAGTACTTC	CASSLVGRSYEQYF	.	TRBD2	TRBV7-2	TRBJ2-7
TGTGCCAGCAGTTTATGGCTAGCGGGAGGGGCAGATACGCAGTATTTT	CASSLWLAGGADTQYF	once	TRBD2	TRBV27	TRBJ2-3
TGTGCCAGTAGTATACGCCAGGGCACAGATACGCAGTATTTT	CASSIRQGTDTQYF	.	.	TRBV19	TRBJ2-3
TGCAGTGCTAGAACTAGCGGGAGTTGGTTCTTC	CSARTSGSWFF	.	TRBD2	TRBV20-1	TRBJ2-1
TGCAGTGTTGGGCACACTGAAGCTTTCTTT	CSVGHTEAFF	.	.	TRBV20-1	TRBJ1-1
TGTGCCAGCAGCACTGGGACAGCAGTCCAAGAGACCCAGTACTTC	CASSTGTAVQETQYF	.	TRBD1	TRBV6-5	TRBJ2-5
TGCAGCGCACGACAGGGCCCCTACGAGCAGTACTTC	CSARQGPYEQYF	.	TRBD1	TRBV29-1	TRBJ2-7
TGTGCCAGCAGTTTGGGACAGGCGGCGCAGTACTTC	CASSLGQAAQYF	.	TRBD1	TRBV28	TRBJ2-7
TGTGCCAGCAGCCCCCGGCTAGCGCTGTACAATGAGCAGTTCTTC	CASSPRLALYNEQFF	.	.	TRBV9	TRBJ2-1
TGTGCCAGCAGTGACGGCGGGAGGGCGACAGATACGCAGTATTTT	CASSDGGRATDTQYF	once	TRBD2	TRBV6-1	TRBJ2-3
TGTGCCACCAGCAGAGATCAGGGGGTCGAGACCCAGTACTTC	CATSRDQGVETQYF	.	TRBD1	TRBV15	TRBJ2-5
TGTGCCAGCAGCGTAGGGTCCAGGGGGGTTAAGCCCCAGCATTTT	CASSVGSRGVKPQHF	few	TRBD1	TRBV5-6	TRBJ1-5
TGTGCCAGCAGCTTCCAGGGTAATGAAAAACTGTTTTTT	CASSFQGNEKLFF	.	.	TRBV5-4	TRBJ1-4
TGTGCCACCAGCAGACGTGGGTATGAGGGCGGAGAGCAGTTCTTC	CATSRRGYEGGEQFF	.	.	TRBV15	TRBJ2-1
TGTGCCAGCAGTGGACTAGCGGGAGGCACAGATACGCAGTATTTT	CASSGLAGGTDTQYF	.	TRBD2	TRBV6-4	TRBJ2-3
TGCGCCAGCAGCCCGGCAGGCGTCGGGACAGGGGCCTCCAATGAAAAACTGTTTTTT	CASSPAGVGTGASNEKLFF	.	TRBD1	TRBV5-1	TRBJ1-4
TGTGCCAGCAGCGAGGGGACGGGACAGGGTGGTTTCCACGAGCAGTACTTC	CASSEGTGQGGFHEQYF	.	TRBD1	TRBV9	TRBJ2-7
TGTGCCAGCAGTCACCCGCAAGGGGCCCAGTACTTC	CASSHPQGAQYF	.	.	TRBV6-5	TRBJ2-5
TGCGCCAGCAGCCACACCGGGACAGGGGTTTTCCTTTCCTACGAGCAGTACTTC	CASSHTGTGVFLSYEQYF	.	TRBD1	TRBV4-1	TRBJ2-7
TGTGCCAGCTCACCAAGCGGACAGGGGATCTATGGCTACACCTTC	CASSPSGQGIYGYTF	.	TRBD1	TRBV18	TRBJ1-2
TGCGCCACCGCCTCTGGCAGCACAGATACGCAGTATTTT	CATASGSTDTQYF	once	.	TRBV5-1	TRBJ2-3
TGTGCCAGTAGTCCCCTAGCGGGAGCCGAGTTAGGCAATGAGCAGTTCTTC	CASSPLAGAELGNEQFF	.	TRBD2	TRBV19	TRBJ2-1
TGTGCCAGCAGCGCCCGTACAGACACTGAAGCTTTCTTT	CASSARTDTEAFF	.	.	TRBV9	TRBJ1-1
TGCGCCAGCAGCCAAAGACCCGGGTACGAGCAGTACTTC	CASSQRPGYEQYF	.	.	TRBV4-1	TRBJ2-7
TGTGCCAGTAGTATGTCTAGCGGCTCCTACGAGCAGTACTTC	CASSMSSGSYEQYF	.	TRBD2	TRBV19	TRBJ2-7
TGTGCCAGCAGTTATTCAGCAGGCTCCTACGAGCAGTACTTC	CASSYSAGSYEQYF	.	.	TRBV27	TRBJ2-7
TGTGCCATCAGTGAGAAGGGACTAGTATTGGGCAATGAGCAGTTCTTC	CAISEKGLVLGNEQFF	.	TRBD2	TRBV10-3	TRBJ2-1
TGTGCCAGTAGTATAGATAGGACAGGTCCGAACACTGAAGCTTTCTTT	CASSIDRTGPNTEAFF	.	TRBD1	TRBV19	TRBJ1-1
TGTGCCAGCAGCACCGGGACTCCAACTAGCGAGCAGTACTTC	CASSTGTPTSEQYF	few	.	TRBV2	TRBJ2-7
TGTGCCAGCAGACAGGGAACAGCCTCTCCGGGGTTTAGCAATCAGCCCCAGCATTTT	CASRQGTASPGFSNQPQHF	.	.	TRBV27	TRBJ1-5
TGTGCCAGCAGTTTTCTAGCTGCCACGTCAAAGTTCTTC	CASSFLAATSKFF	.	.	TRBV27	TRBJ2-1